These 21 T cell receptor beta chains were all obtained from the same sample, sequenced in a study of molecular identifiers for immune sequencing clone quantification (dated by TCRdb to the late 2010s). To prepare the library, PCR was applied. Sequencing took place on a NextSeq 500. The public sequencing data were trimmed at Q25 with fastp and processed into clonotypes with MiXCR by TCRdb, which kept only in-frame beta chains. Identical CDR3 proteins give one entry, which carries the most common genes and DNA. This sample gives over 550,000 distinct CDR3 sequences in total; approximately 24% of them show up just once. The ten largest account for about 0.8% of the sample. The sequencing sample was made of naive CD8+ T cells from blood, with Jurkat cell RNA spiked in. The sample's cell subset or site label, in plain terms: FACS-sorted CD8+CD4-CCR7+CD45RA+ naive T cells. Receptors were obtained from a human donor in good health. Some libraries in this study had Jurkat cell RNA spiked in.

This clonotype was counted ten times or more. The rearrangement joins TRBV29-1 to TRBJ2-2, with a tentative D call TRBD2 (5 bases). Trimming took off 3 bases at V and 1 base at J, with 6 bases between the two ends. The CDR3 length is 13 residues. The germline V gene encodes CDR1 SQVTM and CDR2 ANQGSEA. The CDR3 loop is CSVDAGNTGELFF. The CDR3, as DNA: TGCAGCGTTGATGCGGGGAACACCGGGGAGCTGTTTTTT.

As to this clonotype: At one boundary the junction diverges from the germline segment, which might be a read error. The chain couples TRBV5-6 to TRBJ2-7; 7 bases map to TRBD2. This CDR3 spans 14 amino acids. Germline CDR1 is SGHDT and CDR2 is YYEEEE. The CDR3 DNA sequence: TGTGCGAGCAGCTTGTGGGGGGGGTATGACGAGCAGTACTTC. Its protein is CASSLWGGYDEQYF.

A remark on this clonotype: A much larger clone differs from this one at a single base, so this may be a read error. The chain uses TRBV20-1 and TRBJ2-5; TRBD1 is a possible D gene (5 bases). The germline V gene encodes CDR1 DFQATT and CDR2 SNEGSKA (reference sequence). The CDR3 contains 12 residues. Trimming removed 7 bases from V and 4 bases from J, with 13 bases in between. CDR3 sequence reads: CSDTWGIETQYF. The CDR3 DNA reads TGCAGTGATACGTGGGGCATAGAGACCCAGTACTTC.

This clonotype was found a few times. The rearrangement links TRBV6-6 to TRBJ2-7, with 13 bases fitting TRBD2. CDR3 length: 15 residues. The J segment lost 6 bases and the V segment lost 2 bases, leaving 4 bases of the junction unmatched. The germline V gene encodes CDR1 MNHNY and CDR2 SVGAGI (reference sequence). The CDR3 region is CASSYTGLAGVEQYF. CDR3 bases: TGTGCCAGCAGTTACACAGGACTAGCGGGAGTCGAGCAGTACTTC.

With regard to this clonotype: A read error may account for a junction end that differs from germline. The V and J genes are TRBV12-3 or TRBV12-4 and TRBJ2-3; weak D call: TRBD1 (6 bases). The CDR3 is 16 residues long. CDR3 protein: CAISLAFQGSTDTQYF. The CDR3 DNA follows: TGTGCCATCAGTTTAGCTTTCCAGGGGAGCACAGATACGCAGTATTTT.

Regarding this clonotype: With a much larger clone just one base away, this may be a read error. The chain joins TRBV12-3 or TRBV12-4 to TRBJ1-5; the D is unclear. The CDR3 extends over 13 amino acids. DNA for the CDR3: TGTGCCAGCAGTCAAATCCCTAGTCAGCCCCAGCGTTTT. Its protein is CASSQIPSQPQRF.

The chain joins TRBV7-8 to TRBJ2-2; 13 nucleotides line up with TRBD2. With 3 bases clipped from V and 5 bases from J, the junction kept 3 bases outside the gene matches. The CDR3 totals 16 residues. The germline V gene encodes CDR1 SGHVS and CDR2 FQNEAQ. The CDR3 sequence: CASSLLTSGGTGELFF. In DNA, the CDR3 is TGTGCCAGCAGCTTGTTGACTAGCGGGGGGACCGGGGAGCTGTTTTTT.

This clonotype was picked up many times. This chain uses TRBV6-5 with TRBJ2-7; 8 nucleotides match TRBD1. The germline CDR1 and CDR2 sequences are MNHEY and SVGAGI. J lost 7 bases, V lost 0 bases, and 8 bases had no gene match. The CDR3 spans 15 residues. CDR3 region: CASSYSGTGFVEQYF. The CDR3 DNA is TGTGCCAGCAGTTACTCCGGGACAGGATTCGTGGAGCAGTACTTC.

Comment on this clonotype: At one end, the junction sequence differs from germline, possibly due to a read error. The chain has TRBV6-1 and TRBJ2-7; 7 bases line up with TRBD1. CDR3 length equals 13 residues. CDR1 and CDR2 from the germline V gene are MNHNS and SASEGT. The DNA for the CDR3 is TGTGCCCGCAGGGCCGGGACAGCCTACGAGCAGTACTTC. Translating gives CARRAGTAYEQYF.

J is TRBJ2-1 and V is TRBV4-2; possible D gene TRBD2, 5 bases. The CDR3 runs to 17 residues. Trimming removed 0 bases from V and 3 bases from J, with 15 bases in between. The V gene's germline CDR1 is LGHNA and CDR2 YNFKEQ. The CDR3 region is CASSQEASGSYYNEQFF. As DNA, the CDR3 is TGTGCCAGCAGCCAAGAGGCGTCGGGGAGCTACTACAATGAGCAGTTCTTC.

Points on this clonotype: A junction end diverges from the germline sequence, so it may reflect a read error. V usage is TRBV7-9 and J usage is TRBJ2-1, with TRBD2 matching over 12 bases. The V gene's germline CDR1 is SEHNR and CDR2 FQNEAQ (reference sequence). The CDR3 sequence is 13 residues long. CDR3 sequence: CAGGTSGSNAQFF. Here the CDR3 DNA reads TGTGCCGGCGGGACTAGCGGGTCCAATGCGCAGTTCTTC. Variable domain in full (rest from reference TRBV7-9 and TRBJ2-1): DTGVSQNPRHKITKRGQNVTFRCDPISEHNRLYWYRQTLGQGPEFLTYFQNEAQLEKSRLLSDRFSAERPKGSFSTLEIQRTEQGDSAMYLCAGGTSGSNAQFFGPGTRLTVL.

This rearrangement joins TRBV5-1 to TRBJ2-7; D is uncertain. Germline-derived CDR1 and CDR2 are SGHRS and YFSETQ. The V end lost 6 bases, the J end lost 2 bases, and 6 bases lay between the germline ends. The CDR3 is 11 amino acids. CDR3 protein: CASKPAYEQYF. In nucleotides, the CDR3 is TGCGCCAGCAAACCCGCCTACGAGCAGTACTTC.

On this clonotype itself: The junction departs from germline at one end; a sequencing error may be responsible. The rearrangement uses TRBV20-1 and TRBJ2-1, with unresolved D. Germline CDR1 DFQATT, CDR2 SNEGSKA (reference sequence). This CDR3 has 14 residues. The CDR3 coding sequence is TGCAGTGCTAGGGCCTTAAGCTCCTACAATGAGCAGCTCTTC. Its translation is CSARALSSYNEQLF.

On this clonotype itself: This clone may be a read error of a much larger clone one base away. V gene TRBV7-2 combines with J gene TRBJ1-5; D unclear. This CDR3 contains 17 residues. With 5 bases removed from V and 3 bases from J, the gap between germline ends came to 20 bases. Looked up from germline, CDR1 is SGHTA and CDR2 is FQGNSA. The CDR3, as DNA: TGTGCCAGCAGCCTCTTGCTAACAAATTATAACAATCAGCCCCAGCATTTT. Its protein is CASSLLLTNYNNQPQHF. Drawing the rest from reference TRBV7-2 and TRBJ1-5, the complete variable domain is GAGVSQSPSNKVTEKGKDVELRCDPISGHTALYWYRQSLGQGLEFLIYFQGNSAPDKSGLPSDRFSAERTGGSVSTLTIQRTQQEDSAVYLCASSLLLTNYNNQPQHFGDGTRLSIL.

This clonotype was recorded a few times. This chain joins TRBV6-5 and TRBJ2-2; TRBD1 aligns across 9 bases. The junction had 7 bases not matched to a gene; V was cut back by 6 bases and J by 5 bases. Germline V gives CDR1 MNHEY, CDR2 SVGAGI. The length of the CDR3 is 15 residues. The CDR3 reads CASSSDRGETGELFF. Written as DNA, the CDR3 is TGTGCCAGCAGCTCGGACAGGGGTGAGACCGGGGAGCTGTTTTTT.

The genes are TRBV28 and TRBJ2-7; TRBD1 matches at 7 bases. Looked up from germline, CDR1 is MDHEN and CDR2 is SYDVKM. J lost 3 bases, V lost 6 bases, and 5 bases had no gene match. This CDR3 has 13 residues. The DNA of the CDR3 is TGTGCCAGCAGAGACAGGGTAGGCTACGAGCAGTACTTC. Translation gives CASRDRVGYEQYF.

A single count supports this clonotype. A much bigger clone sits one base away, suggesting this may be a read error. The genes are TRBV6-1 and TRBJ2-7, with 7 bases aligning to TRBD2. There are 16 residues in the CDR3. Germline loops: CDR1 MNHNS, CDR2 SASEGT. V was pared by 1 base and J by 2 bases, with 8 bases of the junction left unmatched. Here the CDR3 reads CASSEDPAGSPYEQYF. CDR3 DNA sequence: TGTGCCAGCAGTGAAGATCCAGCGGGATCTCCCTACGAGCAGTACTTC.

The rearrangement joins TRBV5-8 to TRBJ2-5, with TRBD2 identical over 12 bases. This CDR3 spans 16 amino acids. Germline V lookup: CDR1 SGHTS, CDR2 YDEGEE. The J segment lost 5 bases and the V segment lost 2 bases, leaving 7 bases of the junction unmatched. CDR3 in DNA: TGTGCCAGCAGCTTTCTAGCGGGAGGGCCAAGGGAGACCCAGTACTTC. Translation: CASSFLAGGPRETQYF.

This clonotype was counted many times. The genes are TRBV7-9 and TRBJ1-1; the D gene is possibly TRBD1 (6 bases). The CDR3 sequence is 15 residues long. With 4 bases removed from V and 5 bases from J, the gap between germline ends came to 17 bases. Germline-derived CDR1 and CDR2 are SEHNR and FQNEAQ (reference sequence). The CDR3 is CASSSRAGEGTEAFF. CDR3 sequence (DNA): TGTGCCAGCAGCTCCCGGGCAGGGGAGGGAACTGAAGCTTTCTTT.

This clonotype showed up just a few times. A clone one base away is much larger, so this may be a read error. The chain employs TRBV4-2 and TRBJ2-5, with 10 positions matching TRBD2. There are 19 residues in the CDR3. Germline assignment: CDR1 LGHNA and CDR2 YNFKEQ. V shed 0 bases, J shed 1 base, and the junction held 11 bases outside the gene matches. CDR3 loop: CASSQDLSGRVPSQETQYF. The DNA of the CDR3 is TGTGCCAGCAGCCAAGATCTGAGCGGGAGGGTGCCCAGCCAAGAGACCCAGTACTTC.

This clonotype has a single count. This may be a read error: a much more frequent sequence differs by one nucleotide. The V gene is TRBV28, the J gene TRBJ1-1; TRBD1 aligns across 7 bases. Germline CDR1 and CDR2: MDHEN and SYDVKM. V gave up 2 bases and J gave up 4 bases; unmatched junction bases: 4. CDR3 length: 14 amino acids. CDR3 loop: CASSLTAGGTEAFF. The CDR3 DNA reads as TGTGCCAGCAGTTTAACGGCAGGGGGCACTGAAGCTTTCTTT.